A selection of T cell receptor beta chains follows, all from one sample in a study of a mutant IDH1 vaccine in newly diagnosed glioma. The antigens of these receptors remain unknown. Repertoires were generated with immunoSEQ multiplex PCR, while TCRdb's copy carries only in-frame clones and drops some. Here the sample spans around 50,000 clones, less than 65% being singletons. Sequencing used peripheral blood mononuclear cells (PBMCs), obtained from a glioma patient whose treatment included an IDH1 peptide vaccine. The source is a man aged 40-49 years with glioma. Some clones in this sample may be carry-over from other donors' samples. CDR3s include the opening cysteine and the closing phenylalanine or tryptophan. A D gene is named only where the DNA matches it firmly. Clone size, where shown, is once, few, many, or a class for clones that have expanded.

V: TRBV5-8
D: NA
size: few
J: TRBJ2-5
CDR3: CASSLFSWGGETQYF
DNA: TGTGCCAGCAGCTTGTTCTCGTGGGGCGGAGAGACCCAGTACTTC

V: TRBV6-6
D: NA
size: NA
J: TRBJ1-1
CDR3: CASIQGQTGYTEAFF
DNA: TGTGCCAGCATCCAGGGCCAAACCGGGTACACTGAAGCTTTCTTT

V: TRBV19
D: TRBD1
size: NA
J: TRBJ1-1
CDR3: CASEWGQRNTEAFF
DNA: TGTGCCAGCGAGTGGGGACAGAGGAACACTGAAGCTTTCTTT

V: TRBV14
D: NA
size: once
J: TRBJ2-1
CDR3: CASSQDKAITSNEQFF
DNA: TGTGCCAGCAGCCAAGATAAGGCTATTACCTCCAATGAGCAGTTCTTC

V: TRBV10-3
D: NA
size: NA
J: TRBJ2-7
CDR3: CAISEPGGPTSYEQYF
DNA: TGTGCCATCAGTGAACCCGGGGGCCCAACCTCCTACGAGCAGTACTTC

V: TRBV9
D: TRBD1
size: NA
J: TRBJ1-1
CDR3: CASSSSGTGGTEAFF
DNA: TGTGCCAGCAGCAGTAGTGGGACAGGGGGCACTGAAGCTTTCTTT

V: TRBV27
D: TRBD1
size: NA
J: TRBJ1-5
CDR3: CASSPSGQVNQPQHF
DNA: TGTGCCAGCAGTCCATCGGGACAGGTCAATCAGCCCCAGCATTTT

V: TRBV10-2
D: NA
size: once
J: TRBJ1-2
CDR3: CASQDGGGHGYTF
DNA: TGCGCCAGCCAGGACGGGGGCGGCCATGGCTACACCTTC

V: TRBV2
D: NA
size: NA
J: TRBJ2-2
CDR3: CASSSAATGELFF
DNA: TGTGCCAGCAGTAGCGCGGCCACCGGGGAGCTGTTTTTT

V: TRBV5-4
D: NA
size: few
J: TRBJ2-1
CDR3: CASSYQGAANEQFF
DNA: TGTGCCAGCAGCTACCAGGGAGCGGCCAATGAGCAGTTCTTC

V: TRBV20-1
D: NA
size: NA
J: TRBJ2-7
CDR3: CSATRASLQYF
DNA: TGCAGTGCAACGAGGGCATCTCTGCAGTACTTC

V: TRBV14
D: TRBD1
size: NA
J: TRBJ1-2
CDR3: CASSPYRGGDYGYTF
DNA: TGTGCCAGCAGCCCTTACAGGGGTGGTGACTATGGCTACACCTTC

V: TRBV14
D: NA
size: NA
J: TRBJ1-2
CDR3: CASSQAGALRYGYTF
DNA: TGTGCCAGCAGTCAGGCGGGAGCGCTCCGCTATGGCTACACCTTC

V: TRBV6-1
D: NA
size: few
J: TRBJ2-7
CDR3: CASSEGHLSYEQYF
DNA: TGTGCCAGCAGTGAGGGACACCTCTCCTACGAGCAGTACTTC

V: TRBV18
D: NA
size: NA
J: TRBJ2-7
CDR3: CASSPPAAYEQYF
DNA: TGTGCCAGCTCACCCCCGGCAGCCTACGAGCAGTACTTC

V: TRBV5-1
D: NA
size: NA
J: TRBJ1-2
CDR3: CASSGGGNYGYTF
DNA: TGCGCCAGCAGCGGGGGTGGGAACTATGGCTACACCTTC

V: TRBV6-4
D: NA
size: NA
J: TRBJ2-7
CDR3: CASSAFYEQYF
DNA: TGTGCCAGCAGTGCCTTTTACGAGCAGTACTTC

V: TRBV5-1
D: TRBD2
size: NA
J: TRBJ2-1
CDR3: CASSKTSGVNNEQFF
DNA: TGCGCCAGCAGCAAGACTAGCGGGGTGAACAATGAGCAGTTCTTC

V: TRBV19
D: TRBD2
size: NA
J: TRBJ2-3
CDR3: CASSRLAGMADTQYF
DNA: TGTGCCAGTAGCCGACTAGCGGGGATGGCAGATACGCAGTATTTT

V: TRBV4-1
D: TRBD2
size: once
J: TRBJ2-3
CDR3: CASSQEPPGLAGGFDTQYF
DNA: TGCGCCAGCAGCCAAGAGCCCCCGGGACTAGCGGGGGGTTTCGATACGCAGTATTTT

V: TRBV10-1
D: NA
size: NA
J: TRBJ1-2
CDR3: CASSGQTNYGYTF
DNA: TGCGCCAGCAGTGGACAAACTAACTATGGCTACACCTTC